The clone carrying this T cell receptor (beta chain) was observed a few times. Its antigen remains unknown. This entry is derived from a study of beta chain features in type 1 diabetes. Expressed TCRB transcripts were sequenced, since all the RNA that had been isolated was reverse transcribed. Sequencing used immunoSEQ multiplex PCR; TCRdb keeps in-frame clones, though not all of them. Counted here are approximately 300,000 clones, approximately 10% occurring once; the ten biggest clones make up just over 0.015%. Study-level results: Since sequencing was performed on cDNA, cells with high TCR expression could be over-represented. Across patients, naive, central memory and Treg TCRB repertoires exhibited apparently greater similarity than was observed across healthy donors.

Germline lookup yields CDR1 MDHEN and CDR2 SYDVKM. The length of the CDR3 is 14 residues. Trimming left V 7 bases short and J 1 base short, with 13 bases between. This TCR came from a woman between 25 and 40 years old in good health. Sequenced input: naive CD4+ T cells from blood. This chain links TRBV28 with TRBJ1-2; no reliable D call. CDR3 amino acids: CASTAWQVNYGYTF. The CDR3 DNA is TGTGCCAGCACCGCCTGGCAGGTTAACTATGGCTACACCTTC.